One and the same sample provided the 14 T cell receptor beta chains below, sequenced in a study of cytomegalovirus exposure and HLA in healthy donors. The PCR used 60 Vbeta and 13 Jbeta primers. Libraries were prepared by immunoSEQ multiplex PCR; TCRdb keeps only in-frame clonotypes and omits some of them. The table counts approximately 140,000 clones; about 1.4% lies in the top ten. The sequenced sample consisted of PBMCs. The receptors originated from a woman aged 40 to 50 in good health and CMV-seronegative.

The chain combines TRBV15 with TRBJ1-6; a weak D match, TRBD1 (5 bases). The germline V and J ends were trimmed by 5 bases and 7 bases, with 9 bases remaining between them. Germline CDR1 is LNHNV and CDR2 is YYDKDF (reference sequence). The CDR3 covers 13 residues. CDR3 sequence reads: CATSPNRNSPLHF. CDR3 DNA sequence: TGTGCCACCAGCCCTAACAGGAATTCACCCCTCCACTTT.

This chain uses TRBV5-1 with TRBJ2-2, with TRBD1 matching over 7 bases. V gave up 4 bases and J gave up 7 bases; unmatched junction bases: 19. This CDR3 comprises 18 residues. Germline lookup yields CDR1 SGHRS and CDR2 YFSETQ. The CDR3 loop reads CASSLRKTGAPVGGELFF. The CDR3 bases are TGCGCCAGCAGCCTAAGGAAAACAGGGGCCCCGGTGGGCGGGGAGCTGTTTTTT.

The chain couples TRBV7-5 to TRBJ2-3; the table's D call of TRBD1 was not tested on the DNA. TRBV7-5 is listed as a pseudogene. This CDR3 has 18 amino acids. The CDR3 reads CVRSLGQSTTASTDTQYF. For the CDR3, the DNA is TGTGTCAGAAGCTTAGGACAATCGACAACGGCTAGCACAGATACGCAGTATTTT.

V usage is TRBV7-2 and J usage is TRBJ1-2, with D possibly matching TRBD1 (5 bases). The ends were cut back, 5 bases at V and 8 bases at J, with 9 bases in the middle. This CDR3 is 11 amino acids long. From germline, CDR1 is SGHTA and CDR2 FQGNSA. CDR3 DNA: TGTGCCAGCAGCATGAAGGGGGGCTACACCTTC. Protein product: CASSMKGGYTF.

The chain couples TRBV12-2 to TRBJ2-7; the table's D call, TRBD2, was not checked against the DNA. TRBV12-2 is a pseudogene. CDR3 length equals 15 residues. CDR3 protein: CASRFPASSSYEQYV. The CDR3 coding sequence is TGTGCAAGTCGCTTTCCCGCTAGTAGCTCCTACGAGCAGTACGTC.

The gene calls are TRBV4-3 and TRBJ1-1; the D is unclear. V lost 0 bases and J lost 0, with 14 bases in between. The germline CDR1 and CDR2 sequences are LGHNA and YSLEER. The CDR3 sequence is 17 residues long. The CDR3 here is CASSQERVGGVNTEAFF. CDR3 nucleotide sequence: TGCGCCAGCAGCCAAGAACGGGTCGGCGGTGTGAACACTGAAGCTTTCTTT.

The chain couples TRBV28 to TRBJ1-3; D gene unclear. The CDR3 is 13 amino acids. Germline V gene lookup returns CDR1 MDHEN and CDR2 SYDVKM. V shed 4 bases and J shed 2 bases, with 6 bases lying between them. The CDR3 nucleotides read TGTGCCAGCAGTTCCGTAGCTGGAAACACCATATATTTT. The encoded protein is CASSSVAGNTIYF.

The J gene is TRBJ1-1, the V gene TRBV7-9; D remains unclear. CDR3 length equals 13 residues. Germline CDR1 reads SEHNR; CDR2 reads FQNEAQ (reference sequence). Trimming removed 5 bases at V and 2 bases at J, with 9 bases between. The CDR3 is CASSEVRNTEAFF. The CDR3, as DNA: TGTGCCAGCAGCGAGGTCCGTAACACTGAAGCTTTCTTT.

This sequence joins TRBV6-1 and TRBJ1-1, with a tentative D call TRBD1 (6 bases). CDR3 length: 14 amino acids. The germline CDR1 and CDR2 sequences are MNHNS and SASEGT. Trimming pared 6 bases from V and 2 bases from J, leaving 13 bases between. The CDR3 sequence: CASSETGFNTEAFF. DNA of the CDR3: TGTGCCAGCAGCGAGACAGGCTTTAACACTGAAGCTTTCTTT.

This CDR3 reads CASSQDVPSDTQYF. CDR3 nucleotide sequence: TGCGCCAGCAGCCAAGATGTCCCCTCAGATACGCAGTATTTT. The V call is TRBV4-3, the J call TRBJ2-3; D is ambiguous. Germline lookup yields CDR1 LGHNA and CDR2 YSLEER. V lost 0 bases and J lost 4, with 8 bases in between. The CDR3 loop spans 14 amino acids.

The chain couples TRBV7-3 to TRBJ1-2, with D possibly TRBD1 on 6 matching bases. The germline V and J ends were trimmed by 2 bases and 3 bases, with 10 bases remaining between them. This CDR3 spans 14 amino acids. Germline lookup yields CDR1 SGHTA and CDR2 FQGTGA. CDR3 amino acids: CASSLSGADYGYTF. CDR3 sequence (DNA): TGTGCCAGCAGCTTATCAGGGGCTGACTATGGCTACACCTTC.

The chain links TRBV6-1 to TRBJ1-3; D might be TRBD1 (5 bases). V was pared by 2 bases and J by 0 bases, with 11 bases between. The CDR3 extends over 16 amino acids. The germline CDR1 and CDR2 sequences are MNHNS and SASEGT. CDR3 protein: CASSEHRMSSGNTIYF. CDR3 in DNA: TGTGCCAGCAGTGAACACAGGATGAGCTCTGGAAACACCATATATTTT.

The genes are TRBV9 and TRBJ1-2, with 9 bases matching TRBD1. After removal of 3 bases from V and 6 bases from J, the junction contained 9 bases not matched to a gene. Germline values: CDR1 SGDLS, CDR2 YYNGEE. This CDR3 is built from 15 residues. The CDR3: CASSEGTGTRNGYTF. For the CDR3, the DNA is TGTGCCAGCAGCGAAGGGACAGGGACAAGAAATGGCTACACCTTC.

This chain uses TRBV27 with TRBJ1-5, with unresolved D. V was pared by 4 bases and J by 0 bases, with 13 bases between. The CDR3 loop spans 16 amino acids. Germline CDR1 reads MNHEY; CDR2 reads SMNVEV (reference sequence). CDR3 loop: CASSSRPGYSNQPQHF. The CDR3 DNA sequence: TGTGCCAGCAGTTCCCGTCCGGGGTATAGCAATCAGCCCCAGCATTTT.